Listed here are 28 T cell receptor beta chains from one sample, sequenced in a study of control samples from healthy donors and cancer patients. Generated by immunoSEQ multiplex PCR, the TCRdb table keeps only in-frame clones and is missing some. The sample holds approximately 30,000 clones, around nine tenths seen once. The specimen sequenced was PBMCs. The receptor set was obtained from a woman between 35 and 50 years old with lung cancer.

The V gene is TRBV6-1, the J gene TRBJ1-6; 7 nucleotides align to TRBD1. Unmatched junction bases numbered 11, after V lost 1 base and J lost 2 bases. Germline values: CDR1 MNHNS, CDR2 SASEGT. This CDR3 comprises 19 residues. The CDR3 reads CASSEEEWNRGPYNSPLHF. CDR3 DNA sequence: TGTGCCAGCAGTGAAGAGGAATGGAACAGGGGCCCCTATAATTCACCCCTCCACTTT.

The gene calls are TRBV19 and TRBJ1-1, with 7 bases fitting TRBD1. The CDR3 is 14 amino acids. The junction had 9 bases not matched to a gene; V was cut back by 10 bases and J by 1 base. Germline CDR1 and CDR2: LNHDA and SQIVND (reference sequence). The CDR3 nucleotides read TGTGCCACTATGCGGGGGGACAGGAACACTGAAGCTTTCTTT. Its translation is CATMRGDRNTEAFF.

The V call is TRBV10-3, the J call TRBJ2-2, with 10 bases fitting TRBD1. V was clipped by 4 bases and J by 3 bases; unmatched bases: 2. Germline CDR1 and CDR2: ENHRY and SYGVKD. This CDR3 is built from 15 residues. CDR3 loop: CAISGDRGYTGELFF. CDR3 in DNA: TGTGCCATCAGTGGGGACAGGGGATACACCGGGGAGCTGTTTTTT.

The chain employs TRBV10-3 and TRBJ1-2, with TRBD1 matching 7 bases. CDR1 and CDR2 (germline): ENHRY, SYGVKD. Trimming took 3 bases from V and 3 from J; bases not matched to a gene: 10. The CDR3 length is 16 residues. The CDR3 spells CAISDIRGSGDYGYTF. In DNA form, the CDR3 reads TGTGCCATCAGTGATATCAGGGGGTCGGGAGACTATGGCTACACCTTC.

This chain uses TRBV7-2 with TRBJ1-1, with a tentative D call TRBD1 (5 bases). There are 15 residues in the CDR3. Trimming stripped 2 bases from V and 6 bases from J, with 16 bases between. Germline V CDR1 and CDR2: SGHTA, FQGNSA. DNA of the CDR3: TGTGCCAGCAGCTTACGTTCGGGAACGGGGGCTGAAGCTTTCTTT. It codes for CASSLRSGTGAEAFF. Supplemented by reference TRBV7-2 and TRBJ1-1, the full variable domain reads GAGVSQSPSNKVTEKGKDVELRCDPISGHTALYWYRQSLGQGLEFLIYFQGNSAPDKSGLPSDRFSAERTGGSVSTLTIQRTQQEDSAVYLCASSLRSGTGAEAFFGQGTRLTVV.

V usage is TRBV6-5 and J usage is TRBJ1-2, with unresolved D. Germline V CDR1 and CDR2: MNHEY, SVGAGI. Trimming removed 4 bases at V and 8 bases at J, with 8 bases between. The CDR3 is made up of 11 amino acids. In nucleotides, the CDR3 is TGTGCCAGCAGTTCCGAGGGCGGCTACACCTTC. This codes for CASSSEGGYTF.

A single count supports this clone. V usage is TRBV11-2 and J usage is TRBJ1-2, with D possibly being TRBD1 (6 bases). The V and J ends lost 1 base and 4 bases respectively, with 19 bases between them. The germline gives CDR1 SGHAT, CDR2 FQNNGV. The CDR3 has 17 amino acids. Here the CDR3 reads CASSLAAGADKAYGYTF. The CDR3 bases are TGTGCCAGCAGCTTAGCGGCAGGGGCCGATAAAGCCTATGGCTACACCTTC.

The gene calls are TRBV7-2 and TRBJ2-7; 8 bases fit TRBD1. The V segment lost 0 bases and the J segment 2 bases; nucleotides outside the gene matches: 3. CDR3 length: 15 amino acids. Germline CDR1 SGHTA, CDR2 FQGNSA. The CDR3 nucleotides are TGTGCCAGCAGCTTAGCCGGGACAGGAGCCTACGAGCAGTACTTC. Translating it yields CASSLAGTGAYEQYF.

The CDR3 spells CASSMTRGTEAFF. The CDR3 nucleotides read TGTGCCAGTAGTATGACGCGCGGGACTGAAGCTTTCTTT. V usage is TRBV19 and J usage is TRBJ1-1; D gene uncertain. The CDR3 spans 13 residues. CDR1 is LNHDA and CDR2 is SQIVND in the germline V gene (reference sequence). The V end was cut by 3 bases, the J end by 5 bases, with 10 bases between.

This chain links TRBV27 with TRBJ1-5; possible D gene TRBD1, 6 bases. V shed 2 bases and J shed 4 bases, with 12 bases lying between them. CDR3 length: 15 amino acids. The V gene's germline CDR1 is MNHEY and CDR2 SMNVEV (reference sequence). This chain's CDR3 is CASSLGVRGNQPQHF. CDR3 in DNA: TGTGCCAGCAGTTTAGGTGTCAGGGGTAATCAGCCCCAGCATTTT.

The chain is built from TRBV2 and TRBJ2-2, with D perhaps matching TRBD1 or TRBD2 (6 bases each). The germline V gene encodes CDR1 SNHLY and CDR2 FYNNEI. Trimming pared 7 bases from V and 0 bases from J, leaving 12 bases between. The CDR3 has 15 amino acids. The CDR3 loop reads CASKEGTSNTGELFF. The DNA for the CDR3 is TGTGCCAGCAAGGAGGGGACATCGAACACCGGGGAGCTGTTTTTT.

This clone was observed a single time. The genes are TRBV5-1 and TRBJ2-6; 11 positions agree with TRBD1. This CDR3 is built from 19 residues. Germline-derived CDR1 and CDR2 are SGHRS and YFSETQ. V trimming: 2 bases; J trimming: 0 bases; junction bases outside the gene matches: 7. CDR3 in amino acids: CASSFGPGTGGSGANVLTF. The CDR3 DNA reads TGCGCCAGCAGCTTCGGACCCGGGACAGGGGGCTCTGGGGCCAACGTCCTGACTTTC.

The CDR3 spells CASSFQGSYNEQFF. The CDR3 bases are TGTGCCAGCAGCTTCCAGGGATCCTACAATGAGCAGTTCTTC. This sequence joins TRBV7-2 and TRBJ2-1, with D possibly matching TRBD1 (5 bases). V gave up 3 bases and J gave up 1 base, with 7 bases separating them. Germline CDR1 reads SGHTA; CDR2 reads FQGNSA. The CDR3 is 14 amino acids.

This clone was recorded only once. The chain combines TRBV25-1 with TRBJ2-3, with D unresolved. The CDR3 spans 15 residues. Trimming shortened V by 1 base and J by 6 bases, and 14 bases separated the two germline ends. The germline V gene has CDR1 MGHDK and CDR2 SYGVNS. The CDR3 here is CASSEFSALRDTQYF. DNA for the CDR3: TGTGCCAGCAGTGAATTTTCCGCCCTCAGGGATACGCAGTATTTT.

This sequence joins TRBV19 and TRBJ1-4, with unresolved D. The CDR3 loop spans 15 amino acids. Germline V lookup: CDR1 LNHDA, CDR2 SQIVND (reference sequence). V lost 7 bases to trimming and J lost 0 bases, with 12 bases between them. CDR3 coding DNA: TGTGCCAGTAAACCGTTCACAGCAACTAATGAAAAACTGTTTTTT. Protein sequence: CASKPFTATNEKLFF.

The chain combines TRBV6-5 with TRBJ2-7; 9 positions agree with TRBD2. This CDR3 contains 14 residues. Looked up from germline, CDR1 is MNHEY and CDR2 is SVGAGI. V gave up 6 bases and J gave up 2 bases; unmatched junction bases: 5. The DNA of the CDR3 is TGTGCCAGCAGGCGGGGGGGCGGGACCTACGAGCAGTACTTC. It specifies CASRRGGGTYEQYF.

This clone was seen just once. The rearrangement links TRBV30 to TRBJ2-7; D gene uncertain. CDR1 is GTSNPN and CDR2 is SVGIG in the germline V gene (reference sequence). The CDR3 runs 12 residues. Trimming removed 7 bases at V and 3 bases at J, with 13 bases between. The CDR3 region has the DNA TGTGCCTCTAAAGGGCAGATCTACGAGCAGTACTTC. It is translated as CASKGQIYEQYF.

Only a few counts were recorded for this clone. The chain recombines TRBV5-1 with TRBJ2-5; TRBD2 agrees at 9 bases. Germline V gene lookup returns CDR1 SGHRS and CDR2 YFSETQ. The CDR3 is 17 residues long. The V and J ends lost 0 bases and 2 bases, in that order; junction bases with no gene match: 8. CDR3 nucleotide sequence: TGCGCCAGCAGCTTGGGAGTAGCGGGGGATACGCAAGAGACCCAGTACTTC. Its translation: CASSLGVAGDTQETQYF.

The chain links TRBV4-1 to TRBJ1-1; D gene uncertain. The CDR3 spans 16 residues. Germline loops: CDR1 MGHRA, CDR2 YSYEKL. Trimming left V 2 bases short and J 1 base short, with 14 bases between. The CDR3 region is CASSQLHGSRNTEAFF. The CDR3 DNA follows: TGCGCCAGCAGCCAACTCCACGGCTCCCGGAACACTGAAGCTTTCTTT.

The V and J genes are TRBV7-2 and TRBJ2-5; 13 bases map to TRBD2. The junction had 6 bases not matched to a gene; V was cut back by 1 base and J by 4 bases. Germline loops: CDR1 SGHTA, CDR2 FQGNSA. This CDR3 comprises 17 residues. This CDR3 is CASSLVGLAGVRETQYF. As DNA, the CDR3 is TGTGCCAGCAGCTTAGTTGGACTAGCGGGGGTACGAGAGACCCAGTACTTC.

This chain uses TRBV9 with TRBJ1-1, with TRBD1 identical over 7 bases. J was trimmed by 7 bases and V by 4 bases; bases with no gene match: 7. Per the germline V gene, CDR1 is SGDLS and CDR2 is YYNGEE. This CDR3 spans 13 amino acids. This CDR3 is CASSLQGRDEAFF. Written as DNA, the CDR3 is TGTGCCAGCAGCTTACAGGGGCGGGATGAAGCTTTCTTT.

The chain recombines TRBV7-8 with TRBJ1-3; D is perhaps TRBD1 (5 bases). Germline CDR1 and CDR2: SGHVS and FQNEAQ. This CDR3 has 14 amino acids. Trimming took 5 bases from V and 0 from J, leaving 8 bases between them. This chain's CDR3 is CASSLQGSGNTIYF. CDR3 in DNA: TGTGCCAGCAGCCTCCAGGGCTCTGGAAACACCATATATTTT.

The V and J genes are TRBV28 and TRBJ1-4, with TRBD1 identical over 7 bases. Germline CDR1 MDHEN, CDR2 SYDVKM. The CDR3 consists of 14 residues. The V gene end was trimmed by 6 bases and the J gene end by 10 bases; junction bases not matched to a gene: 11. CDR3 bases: TGTGCCAGCAGCCCGGGGGAGGGGGCGTTAAAACTGTTTTTT. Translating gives CASSPGEGALKLFF.

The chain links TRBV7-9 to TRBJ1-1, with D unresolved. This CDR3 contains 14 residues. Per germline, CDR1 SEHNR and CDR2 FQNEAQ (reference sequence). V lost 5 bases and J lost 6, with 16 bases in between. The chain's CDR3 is CASSPRASGAEAFF. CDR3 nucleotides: TGTGCCAGCAGCCCTCGGGCGAGTGGCGCTGAAGCTTTCTTT.

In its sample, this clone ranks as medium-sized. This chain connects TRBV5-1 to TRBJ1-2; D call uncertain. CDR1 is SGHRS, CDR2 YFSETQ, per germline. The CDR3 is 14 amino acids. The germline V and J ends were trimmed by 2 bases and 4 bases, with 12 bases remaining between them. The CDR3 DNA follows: TGCGCCAGCAGCTTTGGTCCGACATCCTATGGCTACACCTTC. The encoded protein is CASSFGPTSYGYTF.

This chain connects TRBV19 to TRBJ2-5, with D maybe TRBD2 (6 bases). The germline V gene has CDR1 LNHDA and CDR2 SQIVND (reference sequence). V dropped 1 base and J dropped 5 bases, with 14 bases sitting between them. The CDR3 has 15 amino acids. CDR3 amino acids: CASSIGAGFAETQYF. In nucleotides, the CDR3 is TGTGCCAGTAGTATAGGGGCGGGGTTTGCGGAGACCCAGTACTTC.

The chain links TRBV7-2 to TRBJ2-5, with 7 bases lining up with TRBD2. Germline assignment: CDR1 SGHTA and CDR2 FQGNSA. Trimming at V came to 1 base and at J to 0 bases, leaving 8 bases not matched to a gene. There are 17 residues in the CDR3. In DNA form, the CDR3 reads TGTGCCAGCAGCTTAGGGGCGGGGGAGCGATACCAAGAGACCCAGTACTTC. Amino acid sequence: CASSLGAGERYQETQYF.

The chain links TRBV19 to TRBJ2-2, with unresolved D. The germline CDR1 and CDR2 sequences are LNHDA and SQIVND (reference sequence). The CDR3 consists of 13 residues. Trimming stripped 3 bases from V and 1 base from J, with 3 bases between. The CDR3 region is CASSIGNTGELFF. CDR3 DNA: TGTGCCAGTAGTATTGGGAACACCGGGGAGCTGTTTTTT. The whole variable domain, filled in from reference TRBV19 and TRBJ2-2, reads DGGITQSPKYLFRKEGQNVTLSCEQNLNHDAMYWYRQDPGQGLRLIYYSQIVNDFQKGDIAEGYSVSREKKESFPLTVTSAQKNPTAFYLCASSIGNTGELFFGEGSRLTVL.